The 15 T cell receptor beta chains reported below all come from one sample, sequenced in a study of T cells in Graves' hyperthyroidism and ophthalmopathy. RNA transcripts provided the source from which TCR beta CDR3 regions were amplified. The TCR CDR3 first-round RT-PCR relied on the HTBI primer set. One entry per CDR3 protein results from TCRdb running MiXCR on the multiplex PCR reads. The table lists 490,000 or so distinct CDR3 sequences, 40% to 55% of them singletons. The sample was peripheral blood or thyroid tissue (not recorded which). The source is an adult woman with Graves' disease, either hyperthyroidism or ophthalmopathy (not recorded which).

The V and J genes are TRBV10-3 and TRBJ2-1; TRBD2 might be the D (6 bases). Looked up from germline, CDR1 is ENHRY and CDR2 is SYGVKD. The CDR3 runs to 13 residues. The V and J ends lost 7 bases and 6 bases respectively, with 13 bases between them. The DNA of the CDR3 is TGTGCCATCAACCAGAGGAGGGCCAATGAGCAGTTCTTC. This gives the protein CAINQRRANEQFF.

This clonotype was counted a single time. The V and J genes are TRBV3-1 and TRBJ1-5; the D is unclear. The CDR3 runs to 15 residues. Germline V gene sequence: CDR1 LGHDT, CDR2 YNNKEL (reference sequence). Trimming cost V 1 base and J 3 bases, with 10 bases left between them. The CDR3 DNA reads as TGTGCCAGCAGCCAAGGGGATCAGTTCAATCAGCCCCAGCATTTT. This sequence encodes CASSQGDQFNQPQHF.

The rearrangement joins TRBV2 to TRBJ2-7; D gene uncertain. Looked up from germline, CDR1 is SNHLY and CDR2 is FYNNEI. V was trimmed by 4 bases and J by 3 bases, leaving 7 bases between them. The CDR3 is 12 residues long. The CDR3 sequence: CASSGRIYEQYF. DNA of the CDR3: TGTGCCAGCAGTGGACGGATCTACGAGCAGTACTTC.

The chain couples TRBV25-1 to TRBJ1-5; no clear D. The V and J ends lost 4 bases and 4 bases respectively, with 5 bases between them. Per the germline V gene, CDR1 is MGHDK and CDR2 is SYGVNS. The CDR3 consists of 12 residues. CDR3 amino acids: CASSGFNQPQHF. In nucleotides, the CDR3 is TGTGCCAGCAGTGGATTTAATCAGCCCCAGCATTTT.

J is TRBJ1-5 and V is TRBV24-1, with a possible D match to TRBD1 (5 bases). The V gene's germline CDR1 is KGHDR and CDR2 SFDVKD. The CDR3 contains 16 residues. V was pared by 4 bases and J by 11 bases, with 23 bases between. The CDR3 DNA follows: TGTGCCACCAGTGACTTTCCAGGGACGATGCAAGAGACCCAGCATTTT. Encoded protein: CATSDFPGTMQETQHF.

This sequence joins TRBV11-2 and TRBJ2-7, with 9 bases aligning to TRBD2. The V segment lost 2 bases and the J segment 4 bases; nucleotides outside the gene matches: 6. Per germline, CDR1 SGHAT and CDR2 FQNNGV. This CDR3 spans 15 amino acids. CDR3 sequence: CASSLSASGDYEQYF. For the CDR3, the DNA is TGTGCCAGCAGCTTATCCGCTAGCGGGGATTACGAGCAGTACTTC.

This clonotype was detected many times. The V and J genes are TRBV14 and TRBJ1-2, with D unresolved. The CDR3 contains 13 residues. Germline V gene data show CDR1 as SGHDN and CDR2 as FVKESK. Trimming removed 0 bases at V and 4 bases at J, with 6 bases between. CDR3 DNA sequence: TGTGCCAGCAGCCAAGATGAGACCTATGGCTACACCTTC. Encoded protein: CASSQDETYGYTF.

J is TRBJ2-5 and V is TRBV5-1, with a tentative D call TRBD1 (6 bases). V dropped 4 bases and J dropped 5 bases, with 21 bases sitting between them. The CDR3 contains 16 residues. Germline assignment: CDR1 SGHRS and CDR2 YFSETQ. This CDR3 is CASSAPKQGLGETQYF. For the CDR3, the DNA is TGCGCCAGCAGCGCACCGAAACAGGGTCTTGGCGAGACCCAGTACTTC. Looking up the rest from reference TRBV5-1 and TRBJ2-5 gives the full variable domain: KAGVTQTPRYLIKTRGQQVTLSCSPISGHRSVSWYQQTPGQGLQFLFEYFSETQRNKGNFPGRFSGRQFSNSRSEMNVSTLELGDSALYLCASSAPKQGLGETQYFGPGTRLLVL.

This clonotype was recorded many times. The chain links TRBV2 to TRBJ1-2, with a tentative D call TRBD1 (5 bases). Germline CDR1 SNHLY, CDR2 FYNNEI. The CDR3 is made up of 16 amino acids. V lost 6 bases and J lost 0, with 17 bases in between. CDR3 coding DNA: TGTGCCAGCAGAGCCGGGGCCCCTGAAGCTAACTATGGCTACACCTTC. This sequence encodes CASRAGAPEANYGYTF.

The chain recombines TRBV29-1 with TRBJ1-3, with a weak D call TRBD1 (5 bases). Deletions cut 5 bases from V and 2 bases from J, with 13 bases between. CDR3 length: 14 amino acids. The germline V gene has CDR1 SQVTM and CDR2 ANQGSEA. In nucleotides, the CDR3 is TGCAGCGTTCGGGGGGGGGGAACTGGAAACACCATATATTTT. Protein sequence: CSVRGGGTGNTIYF. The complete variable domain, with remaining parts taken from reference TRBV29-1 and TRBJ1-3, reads SAVISQKPSRDICQRGTSLTIQCQVDSQVTMMFWYRQQPGQSLTLIATANQGSEATYESGFVIDKFPISRPNLTFSTLTVSNMSPEDSSIYLCSVRGGGTGNTIYFGEGSWLTVV.

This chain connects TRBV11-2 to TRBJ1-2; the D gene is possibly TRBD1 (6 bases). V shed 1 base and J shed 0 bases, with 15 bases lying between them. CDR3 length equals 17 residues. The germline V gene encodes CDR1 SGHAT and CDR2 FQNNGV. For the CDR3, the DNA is TGTGCCAGCAGCTTAGCGGGGGTCGGACAGACTAACTATGGCTACACCTTC. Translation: CASSLAGVGQTNYGYTF.

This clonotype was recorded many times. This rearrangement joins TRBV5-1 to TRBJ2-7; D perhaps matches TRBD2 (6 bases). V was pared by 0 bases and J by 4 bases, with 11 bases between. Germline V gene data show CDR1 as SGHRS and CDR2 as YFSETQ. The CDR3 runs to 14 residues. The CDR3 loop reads CASSLVGGLYEQYF. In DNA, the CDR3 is TGCGCCAGCAGCTTGGTCGGGGGACTGTACGAGCAGTACTTC.

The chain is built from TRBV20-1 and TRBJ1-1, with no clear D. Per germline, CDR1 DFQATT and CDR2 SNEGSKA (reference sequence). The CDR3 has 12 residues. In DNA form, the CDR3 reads TGCAGCTCCATGTGGTATATCACTGAAGCTTTCTTT. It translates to CSSMWYITEAFF.

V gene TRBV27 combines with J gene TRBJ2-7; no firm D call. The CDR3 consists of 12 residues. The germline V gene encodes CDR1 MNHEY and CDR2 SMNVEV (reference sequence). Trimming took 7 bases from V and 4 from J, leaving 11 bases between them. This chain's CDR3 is CASMSVGYEQYF. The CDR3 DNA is TGTGCCAGCATGAGTGTGGGTTACGAGCAGTACTTC.

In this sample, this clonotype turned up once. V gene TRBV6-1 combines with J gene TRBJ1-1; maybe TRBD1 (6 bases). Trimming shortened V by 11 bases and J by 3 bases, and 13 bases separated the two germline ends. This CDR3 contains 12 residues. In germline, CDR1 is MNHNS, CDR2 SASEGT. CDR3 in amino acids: CAGRTEDTEAFF. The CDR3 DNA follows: TGTGCCGGCCGGACAGAAGACACTGAAGCTTTCTTT.